The clone carrying this T cell receptor beta chain appeared a few times. Antigen specificity is unknown. The data were obtained in a study of T cells in Graves' hyperthyroidism and ophthalmopathy. General study results and limits: Expanded thyroid clonotypes (above 0.001) were mostly also found in blood.

Patients aged 18 to 65 with hyperthyroidism were newly diagnosed, with duration under 2 months. V was clipped by 4 bases and J by 4 bases; unmatched bases: 9. Per germline, CDR1 SEHNR and CDR2 FQNEAQ (reference sequence). CDR3 length: 16 amino acids. TCR beta CDR3 regions were amplified from RNA. The TCR CDR3 was amplified in a first-round RT-PCR using the HTBI primer set. TCRdb recomputed calls from the multiplex PCR reads with MiXCR, one row per CDR3 protein. The sample includes approximately 420,000 distinct CDR3 sequences, about 16% of them seen just once. The chain carries TRBV7-9 and TRBJ1-5, with 8 bases fitting TRBD1. The origin of this receptor is a woman aged 25 to 39 with Graves' hyperthyroidism. The sequenced sample consisted of blood. CDR3: CASSSLGQGPNQPQHF. The CDR3 DNA follows: TGTGCCAGCAGCTCCCTCGGACAGGGACCAAATCAGCCCCAGCATTTT.